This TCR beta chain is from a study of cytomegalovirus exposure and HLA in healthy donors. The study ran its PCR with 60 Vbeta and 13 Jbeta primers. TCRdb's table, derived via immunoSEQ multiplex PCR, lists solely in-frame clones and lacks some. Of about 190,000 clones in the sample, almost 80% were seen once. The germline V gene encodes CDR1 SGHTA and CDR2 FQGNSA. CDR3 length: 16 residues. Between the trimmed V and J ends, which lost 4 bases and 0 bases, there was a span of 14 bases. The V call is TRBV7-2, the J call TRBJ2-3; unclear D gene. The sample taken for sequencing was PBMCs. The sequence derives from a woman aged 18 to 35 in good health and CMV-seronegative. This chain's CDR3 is CASSSSMLSSTDTQYF. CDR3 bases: TGTGCCAGCAGCTCTTCTATGTTATCTAGCACAGATACGCAGTATTTT.